Below, 23 T cell receptor beta chains from the same sample are listed, as sequenced in a study of blood T cell repertoires in COVID-19. The repertoire was sequenced with immunoSEQ multiplex PCR; TCRdb's copy has only in-frame clones and lacks some. This sample has 130,000 to 150,000 clones; roughly 80% occur once, and the top ten carry approximately 3%. Input material: peripheral blood. The receptors were gathered from an elderly woman with acute or convalescent COVID-19.

Written as DNA, the CDR3 is TGTGCCAGCAGCCAGGGACAGGATGAAGCTTTCTTT. Encoded protein: CASSQGQDEAFF. V is TRBV6-5 and J is TRBJ1-1; TRBD1 aligns across 8 bases. The V and J ends lost 6 bases and 7 bases, in that order; junction bases with no gene match: 4. From germline, CDR1 is MNHEY and CDR2 SVGAGI. This CDR3 is 12 amino acids long.

The V and J genes are TRBV19 and TRBJ2-3, with 7 bases lining up with TRBD2. The V gene's germline CDR1 is LNHDA and CDR2 SQIVND (reference sequence). The length of the CDR3 is 17 residues. V lost 5 bases and J lost 2; bases outside the gene matches: 13. The CDR3 DNA reads as TGTGCCAGTAGTCCCATGGGGGGGGACGCCTCCACAGATACGCAGTATTTT. Its protein is CASSPMGGDASTDTQYF.

The V and J genes are TRBV11-2 and TRBJ1-1, with 7 positions matching TRBD1. The CDR3 consists of 16 residues. V trimming: 2 bases; J trimming: 3 bases; junction bases outside the gene matches: 9. The germline CDR1 and CDR2 sequences are SGHAT and FQNNGV. The CDR3 spells CASSLSFRQGDTEAFF. The CDR3 nucleotides are TGTGCCAGCAGCTTATCATTTCGGCAGGGGGACACTGAAGCTTTCTTT. The whole variable domain, remainder taken from reference TRBV11-2 and TRBJ1-1, is EAGVAQSPRYKIIEKRQSVAFWCNPISGHATLYWYQQILGQGPKLLIQFQNNGVVDDSQLPKDRFSAERLKGVDSTLKIQPAKLEDSAVYLCASSLSFRQGDTEAFFGQGTRLTVV.

V is TRBV5-4 and J is TRBJ2-7; TRBD1 might be the D (6 bases). The CDR3 contains 14 residues. V dropped 2 bases and J dropped 2 bases, with 11 bases sitting between them. Germline CDR1 is SGHNT and CDR2 is YYREEE (reference sequence). The CDR3 nucleotides are TGTGCCAGCAGCTTCGGACAGACTACCTACGAGCAGTACTTC. Its translation is CASSFGQTTYEQYF.

The chain couples TRBV28 to TRBJ2-5; TRBD2 matches at 10 bases. From germline, CDR1 is MDHEN and CDR2 SYDVKM. The CDR3 extends over 14 amino acids. The V gene end was trimmed by 1 base and the J gene end by 4 bases; junction bases not matched to a gene: 0. CDR3 loop: CASSLLAGGETQYF. CDR3 bases: TGTGCCAGCAGTTTATTAGCGGGGGGAGAGACCCAGTACTTC.

This sequence joins TRBV27 and TRBJ2-7; 8 bases map to TRBD1. The V gene's germline CDR1 is MNHEY and CDR2 SMNVEV (reference sequence). J lost 7 bases, V lost 0 bases, and 11 bases had no gene match. The CDR3 length is 16 residues. In DNA form, the CDR3 reads TGTGCCAGCAGTTTATCTTCCATACAGGGGGTGTGGGAGCAGTACTTC. Its translation is CASSLSSIQGVWEQYF.

The chain joins TRBV5-1 to TRBJ1-1; a weak D match, TRBD1 (5 bases). The length of the CDR3 is 13 residues. Germline assignment: CDR1 SGHRS and CDR2 YFSETQ. V lost 5 bases to trimming and J lost 1 base, with 9 bases between them. The CDR3 DNA follows: TGCGCCAGCAGGCCACAGGAGAACACTGAAGCTTTCTTT. Translated, it gives CASRPQENTEAFF.

This rearrangement joins TRBV7-2 to TRBJ2-7, with D unresolved. The ends were cut back, 1 base at V and 3 bases at J, with 10 bases in the middle. The germline CDR1 and CDR2 sequences are SGHTA and FQGNSA. The CDR3 runs to 14 residues. The DNA of the CDR3 is TGTGCCAGCAGCTTAGAGGCCAGGCTCTACGAGCAGTACTTC. Translation gives CASSLEARLYEQYF.

The rearrangement uses TRBV11-2 and TRBJ1-4; possible D gene TRBD1, 6 bases. CDR3 size: 15 residues. V lost 5 bases, J lost 3 bases, and 13 bases lay in between. The germline CDR1 and CDR2 sequences are SGHAT and FQNNGV. CDR3 nucleotide sequence: TGTGCCAGCAGCCTTCCGACAGGAGCTAATGAAAAACTGTTTTTT. Its protein is CASSLPTGANEKLFF.

This clone was counted between two and nine times. The V gene is TRBV3-1 (or the pseudogene TRBV3-2), the J gene TRBJ1-2; 8 bases are shared with TRBD1. Per germline, CDR1 LGHDT and CDR2 YNNKEL (reference sequence). The CDR3 loop spans 12 amino acids. Trimming removed 4 bases from V and 7 bases from J; junction bases left unmatched: 2. CDR3 bases: TGTGCCAGCAGCCGTGGACAGGGTGGCTACACCTTC. Translated, it gives CASSRGQGGYTF.

This chain uses TRBV18 with TRBJ2-5; the match to TRBD2 covers 8 bases. The CDR3 is 15 residues long. Germline-derived CDR1 and CDR2 are KGHSH and LQKENI. J gave up 4 bases and V 3 bases, and 7 bases lay outside the gene matches. CDR3 DNA: TGTGCCAGCTCACCTACGGGACTAGTGAGAGAGACCCAGTACTTC. It specifies CASSPTGLVRETQYF.

CDR3 loop: CASSKTGEEGTQYF. Written as DNA, the CDR3 is TGTGCCAGCAGTAAGACAGGGGAGGAGGGTACGCAGTATTTT. The chain combines TRBV7-9 with TRBJ2-3, with 8 bases identical to TRBD1. Germline CDR1 reads SEHNR; CDR2 reads FQNEAQ (reference sequence). V lost 6 bases to trimming and J lost 8 bases; unmatched junction nucleotides: 10. The CDR3 has 14 amino acids. The full variable domain, with the rest looked up from reference TRBV7-9 and TRBJ2-3, is DTGVSQNPRHKITKRGQNVTFRCDPISEHNRLYWYRQTLGQGPEFLTYFQNEAQLEKSRLLSDRFSAERPKGSFSTLEIQRTEQGDSAMYLCASSKTGEEGTQYFGPGTRLTVL.

V gene TRBV18 combines with J gene TRBJ2-7; unclear D gene. Germline CDR1 and CDR2: KGHSH and LQKENI. The V end was cut by 3 bases, the J end by 0 bases, with 9 bases between. This CDR3 has 14 amino acids. As DNA, the CDR3 is TGTGCCAGCTCACCCCAGGCCCGCTCCTACGAGCAGTACTTC. Its translation is CASSPQARSYEQYF.

The chain couples TRBV24-1 to TRBJ2-2, with 8 bases aligning to TRBD1. This CDR3 is 15 amino acids long. The V and J ends lost 2 bases and 7 bases, in that order; junction bases with no gene match: 5. CDR1 and CDR2 from the germline V gene are KGHDR and SFDVKD. CDR3 amino acids: CATSDSGGAYGELFF. The CDR3 region has the DNA TGTGCCACCAGTGATTCAGGGGGCGCATACGGGGAGCTGTTTTTT.

V gene TRBV18 combines with J gene TRBJ1-5; 8 nucleotides align to TRBD1. Germline V gene data show CDR1 as KGHSH and CDR2 as LQKENI. The junction had 3 bases not matched to a gene; V was cut back by 6 bases and J by 2 bases. This CDR3 is 14 amino acids long. CDR3 residues: CASSVDRGNQPQHF. The CDR3 bases are TGTGCCAGCTCGGTGGACAGGGGCAATCAGCCCCAGCATTTT. Full variable domain (remainder filled in from reference TRBV18 and TRBJ1-5): NAGVMQNPRHLVRRRGQEARLRCSPMKGHSHVYWYRQLPEEGLKFMVYLQKENIIDESGMPKERFSAEFPKEGPSILRIQQVVRGDSAAYFCASSVDRGNQPQHFGDGTRLSIL.

The chain links TRBV27 to TRBJ2-1, with a weak D call TRBD1 (5 bases). Germline V lookup: CDR1 MNHEY, CDR2 SMNVEV (reference sequence). The CDR3 totals 15 residues. The V end lost 5 bases, the J end lost 5 bases, and 16 bases lay between the germline ends. CDR3 coding DNA: TGTGCCAGCAGTCCTAGACAGTTCCCTAACAATGAGCAGTTCTTC. It translates to CASSPRQFPNNEQFF.

V gene TRBV15 combines with J gene TRBJ1-3, with no clear D. The germline V gene has CDR1 LNHNV and CDR2 YYDKDF (reference sequence). CDR3 length equals 14 residues. V dropped 8 bases and J dropped 0 bases, with 11 bases sitting between them. The CDR3 nucleotides read TGTGCCACCGCCACAACAGACTCTGGAAACACCATATATTTT. Protein sequence: CATATTDSGNTIYF.

The chain joins TRBV19 to TRBJ1-3; D is unresolved. Trimming pared 1 base from V and 0 bases from J, leaving 7 bases between. Germline V gives CDR1 LNHDA, CDR2 SQIVND (reference sequence). This CDR3 contains 15 residues. CDR3 bases: TGTGCCAGTAGTATAGGACTTTACTCTGGAAACACCATATATTTT. Translation: CASSIGLYSGNTIYF. Drawing the rest from reference TRBV19 and TRBJ1-3, the complete variable domain is DGGITQSPKYLFRKEGQNVTLSCEQNLNHDAMYWYRQDPGQGLRLIYYSQIVNDFQKGDIAEGYSVSREKKESFPLTVTSAQKNPTAFYLCASSIGLYSGNTIYFGEGSWLTVV.

The chain joins TRBV5-1 to TRBJ1-2; D is perhaps TRBD1 (6 bases). V lost 1 base to trimming and J lost 0 bases, with 13 bases between them. Per the germline V gene, CDR1 is SGHRS and CDR2 is YFSETQ. The CDR3 covers 16 residues. CDR3 residues: CASSLYGTNSNYGYTF. The CDR3 DNA sequence: TGCGCCAGCAGCTTGTACGGGACAAATTCTAACTATGGCTACACCTTC.

This clone turned up a few times. The J gene is TRBJ2-2, the V gene TRBV7-3; tentative D call: TRBD2 (6 bases). The length of the CDR3 is 15 residues. Germline CDR1 and CDR2: SGHTA and FQGTGA. V lost 4 bases and J lost 6, with 15 bases in between. The CDR3 DNA reads TGTGCCAGCAGCTCTCCGGGACTCGTGTCCGGGGAGCTGTTTTTT. Its protein product is CASSSPGLVSGELFF.

Written as DNA, the CDR3 is TGTGCCAGCAGCTACAGTGGTAGTCAGCCCCAGCATTTT. Protein: CASSYSGSQPQHF. The rearrangement joins TRBV2 to TRBJ1-5; D is unclear. Looked up from germline, CDR1 is SNHLY and CDR2 is FYNNEI. The V and J ends lost 6 bases and 6 bases respectively, with 12 bases between them. The CDR3 is 13 amino acids.

The V and J genes are TRBV11-1 and TRBJ1-3; D gene uncertain. Trimming took 5 bases from V and 0 from J, leaving 8 bases between them. The CDR3 loop spans 14 amino acids. CDR1 is SGHAT, CDR2 FQDESV, per germline (reference sequence). As DNA, the CDR3 is TGTGCCAGCAGCCTACTCGGCTCTGGAAACACCATATATTTT. It yields the protein CASSLLGSGNTIYF.

The V call is TRBV15, the J call TRBJ1-1, with no clear D. This CDR3 is built from 17 residues. In germline, CDR1 is LNHNV, CDR2 YYDKDF (reference sequence). Deletions cut 0 bases from V and 1 base from J, with 15 bases between. In DNA form, the CDR3 reads TGTGCCACCAGCAGAGATAGAGGTATTCCAACGAACACTGAAGCTTTCTTT. Its translation is CATSRDRGIPTNTEAFF.